The rows below give T cell receptor beta chains drawn from one sample of a study of blood T cell repertoires in COVID-19. Clones were read by immunoSEQ multiplex PCR, and TCRdb kept only the in-frame ones, dropping some. The sample has 300,000 to 400,000 clones, 85% to 90% seen once; the top ten hold around 0.97%. The material sequenced was PBMCs or T cells enriched from blood (not recorded which). Every receptor here comes from a woman aged 25 to 39 with acute COVID-19. Both conserved end residues are part of each CDR3. Each record gives: D gene, J gene, V gene, clone size, CDR3 protein, CDR3 DNA. The D gene is left open where the match is weak. Not all rows give a size; the values are once, few, many and, for expanded clones, a class.

d_gene: TRBD1; j_gene: TRBJ2-4; v_gene: TRBV3-1/TRBV3-2; abundance: many; CDR3aa: CASSQVDGPWTGPNIQYF; CDR3nt: TGTGCCAGCAGCCAAGTGGACGGGCCGTGGACAGGGCCAAACATTCAGTACTTC
d_gene: -; j_gene: TRBJ1-2; v_gene: TRBV5-1; abundance: -; CDR3aa: CASSPGTNYGYTF; CDR3nt: TGCGCCAGCAGCCCGGGGACTAACTATGGCTACACCTTC
d_gene: TRBD1; j_gene: TRBJ1-1; v_gene: TRBV6-5; abundance: -; CDR3aa: CASSRQGIVEAFF; CDR3nt: TGTGCCAGCAGTAGACAGGGAATAGTCGAAGCTTTCTTT
d_gene: TRBD1; j_gene: TRBJ1-6; v_gene: TRBV18; abundance: few; CDR3aa: CASSAGGPGSPLHF; CDR3nt: TGTGCCAGCTCAGCAGGGGGCCCCGGTTCACCCCTCCACTTT
d_gene: TRBD2; j_gene: TRBJ2-3; v_gene: TRBV9; abundance: -; CDR3aa: CASSRTSGDTDTQYF; CDR3nt: TGTGCCAGCAGCCGGACTAGCGGGGACACAGATACGCAGTATTTT
d_gene: -; j_gene: TRBJ1-3; v_gene: TRBV6-5; abundance: -; CDR3aa: CASSLSPSTRHTIYF; CDR3nt: TGTGCCAGCAGTTTGAGTCCATCCACGCGGCACACCATATATTTT
d_gene: TRBD1; j_gene: TRBJ1-4; v_gene: TRBV24-1; abundance: -; CDR3aa: CATSDSDRTNEKLFF; CDR3nt: TGTGCCACCAGTGACTCGGACAGGACTAATGAAAAACTGTTTTTT
d_gene: TRBD2; j_gene: TRBJ2-1; v_gene: TRBV10-3; abundance: once; CDR3aa: CAMGTSGGPYNEQFF; CDR3nt: TGTGCCATGGGGACTAGCGGGGGACCCTACAATGAGCAGTTCTTC
d_gene: -; j_gene: TRBJ1-1; v_gene: TRBV6-5; abundance: few; CDR3aa: CASSYLRRDNTEAFF; CDR3nt: TGTGCCAGCAGTTACTTAAGGAGGGATAACACTGAAGCTTTCTTT
d_gene: -; j_gene: TRBJ2-1; v_gene: TRBV7-2; abundance: once; CDR3aa: CASSLARHNEQFF; CDR3nt: TGTGCCAGCAGCTTAGCGAGGCACAATGAGCAGTTCTTC
d_gene: TRBD2; j_gene: TRBJ2-1; v_gene: TRBV9; abundance: -; CDR3aa: CASSVAVAGAAKGNEQFF; CDR3nt: TGTGCCAGCAGCGTAGCGGTAGCGGGGGCCGCCAAGGGAAATGAGCAGTTCTTC
d_gene: TRBD2; j_gene: TRBJ2-7; v_gene: TRBV3-1/TRBV3-2; abundance: -; CDR3aa: CASSQVAGREQYF; CDR3nt: TGTGCCAGCAGCCAAGTAGCGGGCCGGGAGCAGTACTTC
d_gene: -; j_gene: TRBJ2-7; v_gene: TRBV6-5; abundance: -; CDR3aa: CASFAGPSYEQYF; CDR3nt: TGTGCCAGCTTCGCAGGTCCTTCCTACGAGCAGTACTTC
d_gene: TRBD2; j_gene: TRBJ2-1; v_gene: TRBV9; abundance: few; CDR3aa: CASSAGDGTSQFF; CDR3nt: TGTGCCAGCAGCGCAGGAGACGGGACTAGTCAGTTCTTC
d_gene: -; j_gene: TRBJ1-1; v_gene: TRBV30; abundance: -; CDR3aa: CALITWATEAFF; CDR3nt: TGTGCCTTAATAACCTGGGCCACTGAAGCTTTCTTT
d_gene: -; j_gene: TRBJ2-7; v_gene: TRBV29-1; abundance: once; CDR3aa: CSVEIGVGYEQYF; CDR3nt: TGCAGCGTTGAAATAGGGGTAGGCTACGAGCAGTACTTC
d_gene: -; j_gene: TRBJ2-7; v_gene: TRBV29-1; abundance: -; CDR3aa: CSVVQEGYSYEQYF; CDR3nt: TGCAGCGTTGTACAGGAGGGATACTCCTACGAGCAGTACTTC
d_gene: -; j_gene: TRBJ1-1; v_gene: TRBV6-2/TRBV6-3; abundance: -; CDR3aa: CASSLSFEAFF; CDR3nt: TGTGCCAGCAGTCTCTCGTTTGAAGCTTTCTTT
d_gene: TRBD1; j_gene: TRBJ1-6; v_gene: TRBV10-3; abundance: -; CDR3aa: CAIRDAGGKGSPLHF; CDR3nt: TGTGCCATCAGGGACGCAGGGGGAAAGGGTTCACCCCTCCACTTT
d_gene: -; j_gene: TRBJ1-1; v_gene: TRBV7-3; abundance: -; CDR3aa: CASSTGVNTEAFF; CDR3nt: TGTGCCAGCAGCACGGGGGTGAACACTGAAGCTTTCTTT
d_gene: -; j_gene: TRBJ1-1; v_gene: TRBV27; abundance: -; CDR3aa: CASSLSDRMNTEAFF; CDR3nt: TGTGCCAGCAGTTTATCTGACAGGATGAACACTGAAGCTTTCTTT
d_gene: -; j_gene: TRBJ1-2; v_gene: TRBV6-5; abundance: -; CDR3aa: CASIRGKGYGYTF; CDR3nt: TGTGCCAGCATACGCGGAAAAGGCTATGGCTACACCTTC
d_gene: -; j_gene: TRBJ2-1; v_gene: TRBV12-3/TRBV12-4; abundance: -; CDR3aa: CASSPRNEQFF; CDR3nt: TGTGCCAGCAGTCCCCGTAATGAGCAGTTCTTC
d_gene: TRBD1; j_gene: TRBJ1-5; v_gene: TRBV24-1; abundance: -; CDR3aa: CATSQGDSNQPQHF; CDR3nt: TGTGCCACCAGCCAGGGGGATAGCAATCAGCCCCAGCATTTT
d_gene: -; j_gene: TRBJ1-4; v_gene: TRBV5-1; abundance: -; CDR3aa: CASSLQGTNEKLFF; CDR3nt: TGCGCCAGCAGCTTACAGGGAACTAATGAAAAACTGTTTTTT
d_gene: -; j_gene: TRBJ1-1; v_gene: TRBV5-1; abundance: -; CDR3aa: CASSPSGTQTLNTEAFF; CDR3nt: TGCGCCAGCAGCCCATCGGGGACACAAACCTTGAACACTGAAGCTTTCTTT
d_gene: TRBD1; j_gene: TRBJ1-3; v_gene: TRBV19; abundance: -; CDR3aa: CASSILTGVSGNTIYF; CDR3nt: TGTGCCAGTAGTATTTTAACAGGGGTCTCTGGAAACACCATATATTTT
d_gene: -; j_gene: TRBJ2-1; v_gene: TRBV5-4; abundance: -; CDR3aa: CASSLGAGTNNEQFF; CDR3nt: TGTGCCAGCAGCTTAGGGGCCGGAACTAACAATGAGCAGTTCTTC
d_gene: -; j_gene: TRBJ1-3; v_gene: TRBV28; abundance: -; CDR3aa: CASSTPGPTGGGNTIYF; CDR3nt: TGTGCCAGCAGTACCCCTGGGCCCACGGGGGGGGGAAACACCATATATTTT
d_gene: -; j_gene: TRBJ1-2; v_gene: TRBV9; abundance: -; CDR3aa: CASSMTAANYGYTF; CDR3nt: TGTGCCAGCAGCATGACCGCGGCTAACTATGGCTACACCTTC
d_gene: TRBD1; j_gene: TRBJ1-1; v_gene: TRBV30; abundance: -; CDR3aa: CAWSPGTARRTEAFF; CDR3nt: TGTGCCTGGAGCCCTGGGACAGCGCGAAGGACTGAAGCTTTCTTT
d_gene: TRBD1; j_gene: TRBJ1-1; v_gene: TRBV7-2; abundance: -; CDR3aa: CASSLTGATEAFF; CDR3nt: TGTGCCAGCAGCTTAACAGGGGCCACTGAAGCTTTCTTT
d_gene: TRBD1; j_gene: TRBJ1-1; v_gene: TRBV18; abundance: -; CDR3aa: CASSQKDRPSRGTEAFF; CDR3nt: TGTGCCAGCTCACAAAAGGACAGGCCCAGCAGGGGCACTGAAGCTTTCTTT
d_gene: -; j_gene: TRBJ1-1; v_gene: TRBV30; abundance: -; CDR3aa: CAWIGGWDTEAFF; CDR3nt: TGTGCCTGGATCGGGGGGTGGGACACTGAAGCTTTCTTT
d_gene: -; j_gene: TRBJ2-7; v_gene: TRBV7-6; abundance: -; CDR3aa: CASSLAQSYEQYF; CDR3nt: TGTGCCAGCAGCTTAGCGCAGTCCTACGAGCAGTACTTC
d_gene: -; j_gene: TRBJ1-1; v_gene: TRBV5-6; abundance: -; CDR3aa: CASSLVAGKNTEAFF; CDR3nt: TGTGCCAGCAGCTTGGTAGCGGGTAAGAACACTGAAGCTTTCTTT
d_gene: -; j_gene: TRBJ1-5; v_gene: TRBV19; abundance: -; CDR3aa: CASTALRTALNQPQHF; CDR3nt: TGTGCCAGTACTGCCCTTCGGACTGCTTTGAATCAGCCCCAGCATTTT
d_gene: TRBD1; j_gene: TRBJ1-5; v_gene: TRBV10-2; abundance: few; CDR3aa: CASSTGQGQYQPQHF; CDR3nt: TGCGCCAGCAGTACTGGACAGGGACAATATCAGCCCCAGCATTTT
d_gene: TRBD1; j_gene: TRBJ1-5; v_gene: TRBV7-2; abundance: -; CDR3aa: CASSSQGRASNQPQHF; CDR3nt: TGTGCCAGCAGCTCACAGGGGCGTGCTAGCAATCAGCCCCAGCATTTT
d_gene: TRBD1; j_gene: TRBJ2-7; v_gene: TRBV24-1; abundance: -; CDR3aa: CATSDTTGVDEQYF; CDR3nt: TGTGCCACCAGTGATACTACAGGGGTGGACGAGCAGTACTTC
d_gene: -; j_gene: TRBJ1-2; v_gene: TRBV6-1; abundance: -; CDR3aa: CASSDRGLYGYTF; CDR3nt: TGTGCCAGCAGTGATCGAGGACTATATGGCTACACCTTC
d_gene: -; j_gene: TRBJ2-7; v_gene: TRBV27; abundance: -; CDR3aa: CASSETHRRSYEQYF; CDR3nt: TGTGCCAGCAGTGAAACCCATAGGAGGTCCTACGAGCAGTACTTC
d_gene: -; j_gene: TRBJ2-7; v_gene: TRBV30; abundance: -; CDR3aa: CAWNPRGGTASTYEQYF; CDR3nt: TGTGCCTGGAACCCAAGGGGGGGTACAGCGTCAACCTACGAGCAGTACTTC
d_gene: TRBD2; j_gene: TRBJ2-1; v_gene: TRBV13; abundance: once; CDR3aa: CASSFLLLAGNYNEQFF; CDR3nt: TGTGCCAGCAGCTTTCTCCTACTAGCGGGGAACTACAATGAGCAGTTCTTC
d_gene: -; j_gene: TRBJ1-3; v_gene: TRBV18; abundance: -; CDR3aa: CASSPQGSTGNTIYF; CDR3nt: TGTGCCAGCTCACCACAGGGGTCTACTGGAAACACCATATATTTT
d_gene: -; j_gene: TRBJ2-3; v_gene: TRBV7-3; abundance: -; CDR3aa: CASSLMAGPGADTQYF; CDR3nt: TGTGCCAGCAGCTTAATGGCGGGGCCTGGCGCAGATACGCAGTATTTT
d_gene: TRBD1; j_gene: TRBJ1-4; v_gene: TRBV2; abundance: once; CDR3aa: CASSTTGGREKLFF; CDR3nt: TGTGCCAGCAGCACCACAGGGGGCCGTGAAAAACTGTTTTTT
d_gene: -; j_gene: TRBJ2-7; v_gene: TRBV3-1/TRBV3-2; abundance: once; CDR3aa: CASSQGRWGVTVSGPYEQYF; CDR3nt: TGTGCCAGCAGCCAAGGTCGATGGGGGGTAACAGTCTCAGGGCCCTACGAGCAGTACTTC
d_gene: TRBD1; j_gene: TRBJ2-3; v_gene: TRBV24-1; abundance: -; CDR3aa: CATSESTAGGAGDTQYF; CDR3nt: TGTGCCACCAGTGAATCTACGGCAGGGGGCGCGGGAGATACGCAGTATTTT
d_gene: -; j_gene: TRBJ1-2; v_gene: TRBV19; abundance: -; CDR3aa: CASSTRVVGGYTF; CDR3nt: TGTGCCAGTAGTACCAGGGTGGTCGGTGGCTACACCTTC